Detailed here is one T cell receptor beta chain. Antigen: not known. Germline V gene sequence: CDR1 MDHEN, CDR2 SYDVKM. CDR3 length: 14 amino acids. J lost 5 bases, V lost 10 bases, and 13 bases had no gene match. These data are taken from a study of shared clonotypes between healthy human individuals. Study-level findings and limits: Among non-shared clonotypes, generation probabilities were lower than among those shared by all four donors. Sharing across four donors was highest in naive CD4 (around 5%) and lowest in memory CD8 (about 0.4%). Despite large depth, rarefaction showed incomplete sorted-subset sequencing. Memory subsets generally showed lower estimated richness than naive subsets.

Repertoires were generated with immunoSEQ multiplex PCR, while TCRdb's copy carries only in-frame clones and drops some. The sample holds roughly 770,000 clones, about 96% seen once. Only CD45RO-negative cells positively selected for CCR7 counted as naive CD8 cells, so terminally differentiated effector memory CD45RA+ cells were excluded. The clonotype was recovered from a young man in good health. The rearrangement links TRBV28 to TRBJ2-5; 7 nucleotides match TRBD1. Sequencing was carried out using naive CD8+ T cells sorted from blood. CDR3 loop: CAIKGTDPLETQYF. The CDR3 DNA reads TGTGCCATCAAAGGGACAGATCCCTTGGAGACCCAGTACTTC.